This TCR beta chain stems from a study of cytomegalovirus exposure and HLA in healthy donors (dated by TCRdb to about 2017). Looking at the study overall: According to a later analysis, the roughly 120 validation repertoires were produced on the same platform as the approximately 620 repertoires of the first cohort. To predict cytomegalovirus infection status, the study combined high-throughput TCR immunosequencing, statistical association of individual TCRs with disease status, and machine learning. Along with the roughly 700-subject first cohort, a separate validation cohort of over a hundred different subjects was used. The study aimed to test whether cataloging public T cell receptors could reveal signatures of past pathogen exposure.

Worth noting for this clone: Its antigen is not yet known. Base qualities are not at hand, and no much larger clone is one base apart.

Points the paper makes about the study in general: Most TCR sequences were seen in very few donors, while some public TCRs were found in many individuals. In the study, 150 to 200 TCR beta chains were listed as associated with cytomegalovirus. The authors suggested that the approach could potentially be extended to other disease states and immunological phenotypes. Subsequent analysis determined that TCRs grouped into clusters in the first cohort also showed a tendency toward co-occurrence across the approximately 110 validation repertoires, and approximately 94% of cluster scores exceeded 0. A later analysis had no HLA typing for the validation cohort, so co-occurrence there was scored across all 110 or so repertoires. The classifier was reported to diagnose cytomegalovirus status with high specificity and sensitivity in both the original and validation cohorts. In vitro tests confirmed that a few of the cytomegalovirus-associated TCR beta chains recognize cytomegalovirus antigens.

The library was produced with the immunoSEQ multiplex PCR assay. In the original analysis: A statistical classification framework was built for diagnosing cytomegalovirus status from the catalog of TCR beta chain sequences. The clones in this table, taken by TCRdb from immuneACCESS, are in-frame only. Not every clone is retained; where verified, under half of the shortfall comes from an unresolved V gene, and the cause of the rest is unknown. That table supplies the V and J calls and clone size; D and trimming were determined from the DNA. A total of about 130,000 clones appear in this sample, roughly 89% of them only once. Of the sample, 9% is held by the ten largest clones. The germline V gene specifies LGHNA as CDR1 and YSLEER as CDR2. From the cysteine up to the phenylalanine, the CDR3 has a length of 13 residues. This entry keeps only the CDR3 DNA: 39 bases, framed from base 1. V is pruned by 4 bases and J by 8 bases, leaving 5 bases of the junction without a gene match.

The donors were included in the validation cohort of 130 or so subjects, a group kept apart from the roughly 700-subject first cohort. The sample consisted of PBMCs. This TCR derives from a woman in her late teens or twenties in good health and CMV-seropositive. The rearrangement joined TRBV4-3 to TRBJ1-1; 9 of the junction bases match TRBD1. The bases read TGCGCCAGCAGCCGTGGGACAGGGAGAGAAGCTTTCTTT. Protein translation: CASSRGTGREAFF.